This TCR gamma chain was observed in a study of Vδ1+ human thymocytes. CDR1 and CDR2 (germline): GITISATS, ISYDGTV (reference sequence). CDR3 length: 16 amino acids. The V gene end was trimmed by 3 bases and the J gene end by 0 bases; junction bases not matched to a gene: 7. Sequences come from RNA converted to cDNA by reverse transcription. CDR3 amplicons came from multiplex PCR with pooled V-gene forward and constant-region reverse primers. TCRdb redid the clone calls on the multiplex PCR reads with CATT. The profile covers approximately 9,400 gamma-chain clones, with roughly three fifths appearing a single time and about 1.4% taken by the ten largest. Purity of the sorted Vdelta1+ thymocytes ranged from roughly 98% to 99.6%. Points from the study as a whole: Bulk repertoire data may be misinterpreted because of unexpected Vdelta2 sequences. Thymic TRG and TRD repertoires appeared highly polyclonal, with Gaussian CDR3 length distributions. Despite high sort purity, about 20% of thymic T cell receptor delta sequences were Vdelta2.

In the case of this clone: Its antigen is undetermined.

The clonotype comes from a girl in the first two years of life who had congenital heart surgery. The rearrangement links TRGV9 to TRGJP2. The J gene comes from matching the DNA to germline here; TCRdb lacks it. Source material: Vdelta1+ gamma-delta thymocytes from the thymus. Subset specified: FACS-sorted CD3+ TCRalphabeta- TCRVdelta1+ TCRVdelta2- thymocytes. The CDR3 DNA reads TGTGCCTTGTGGGAGCACGACAATAGTAGTGATTGGATCAAGACGTTT. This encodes CALWEHDNSSDWIKTF.